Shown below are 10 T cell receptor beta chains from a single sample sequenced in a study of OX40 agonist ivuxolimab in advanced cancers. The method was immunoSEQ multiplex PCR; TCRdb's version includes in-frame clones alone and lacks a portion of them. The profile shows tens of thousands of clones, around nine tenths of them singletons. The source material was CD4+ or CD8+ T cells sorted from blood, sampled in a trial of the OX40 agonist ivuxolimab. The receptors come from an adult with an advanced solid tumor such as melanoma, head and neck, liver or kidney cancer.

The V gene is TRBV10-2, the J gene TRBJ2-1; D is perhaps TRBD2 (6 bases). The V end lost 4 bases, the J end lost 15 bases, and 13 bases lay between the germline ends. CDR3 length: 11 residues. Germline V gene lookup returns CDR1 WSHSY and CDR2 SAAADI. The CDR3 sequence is CASSGGLPPFF. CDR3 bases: TGCGCCAGCAGTGGGGGACTCCCTCCGTTCTTC.

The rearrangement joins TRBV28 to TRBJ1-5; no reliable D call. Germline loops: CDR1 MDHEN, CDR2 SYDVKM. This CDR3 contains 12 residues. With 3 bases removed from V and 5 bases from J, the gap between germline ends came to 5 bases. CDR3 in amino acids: CASSFGHQPQHF. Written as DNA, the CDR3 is TGTGCCAGCAGTTTTGGCCATCAGCCCCAGCATTTT.

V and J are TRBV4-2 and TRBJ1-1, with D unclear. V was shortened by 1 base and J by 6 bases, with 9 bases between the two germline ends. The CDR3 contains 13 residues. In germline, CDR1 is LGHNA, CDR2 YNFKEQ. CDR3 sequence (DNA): TGTGCCAGCAGCCAAGCCGGGTACGCTGAAGCTTTCTTT. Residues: CASSQAGYAEAFF.

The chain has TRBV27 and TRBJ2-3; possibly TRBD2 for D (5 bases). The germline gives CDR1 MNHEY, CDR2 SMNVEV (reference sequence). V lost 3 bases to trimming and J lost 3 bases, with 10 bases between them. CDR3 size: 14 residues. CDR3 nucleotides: TGTGCCAGCAGTTTGGATTCGGGAACAGATACGCAGTATTTT. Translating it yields CASSLDSGTDTQYF.

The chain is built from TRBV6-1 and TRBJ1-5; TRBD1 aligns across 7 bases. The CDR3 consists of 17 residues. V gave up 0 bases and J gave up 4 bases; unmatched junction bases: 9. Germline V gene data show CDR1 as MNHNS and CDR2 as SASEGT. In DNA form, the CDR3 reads TGTGCCAGCAGTGAAGCTTTGGCAGGGGGTTGGAATCAGCCCCAGCATTTT. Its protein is CASSEALAGGWNQPQHF.

CDR3 DNA: TGTGCCAGCAGCCTCCCGGGACAGGGGATCTACGAGCAGTACTTC. It is translated as CASSLPGQGIYEQYF. V and J are TRBV6-6 and TRBJ2-7, with 10 bases aligning to TRBD1. The CDR3 extends over 15 amino acids. V lost 6 bases to trimming and J lost 3 bases; unmatched junction nucleotides: 8. Germline V lookup: CDR1 MNHNY, CDR2 SVGAGI (reference sequence).

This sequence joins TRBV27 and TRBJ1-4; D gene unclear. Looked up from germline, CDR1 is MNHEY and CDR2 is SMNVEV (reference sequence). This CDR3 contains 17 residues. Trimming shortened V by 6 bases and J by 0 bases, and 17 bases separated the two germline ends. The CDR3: CASSHGPPPSTNEKLFF. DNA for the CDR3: TGTGCCAGCAGCCACGGACCACCGCCTTCAACTAATGAAAAACTGTTTTTT.

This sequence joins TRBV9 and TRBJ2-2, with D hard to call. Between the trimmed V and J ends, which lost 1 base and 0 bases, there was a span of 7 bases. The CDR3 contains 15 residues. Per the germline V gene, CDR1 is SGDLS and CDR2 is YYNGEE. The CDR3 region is CASSVSAANTGELFF. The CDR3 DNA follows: TGTGCCAGCAGCGTATCCGCTGCGAACACCGGGGAGCTGTTTTTT.

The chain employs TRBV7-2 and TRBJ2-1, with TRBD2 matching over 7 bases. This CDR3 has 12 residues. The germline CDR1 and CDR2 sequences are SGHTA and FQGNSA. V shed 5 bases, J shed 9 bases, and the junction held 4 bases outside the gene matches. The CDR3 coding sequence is TGTGCCAGCAGCGGATTAGCGGGTGAGCAGTTCTTC. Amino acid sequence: CASSGLAGEQFF.

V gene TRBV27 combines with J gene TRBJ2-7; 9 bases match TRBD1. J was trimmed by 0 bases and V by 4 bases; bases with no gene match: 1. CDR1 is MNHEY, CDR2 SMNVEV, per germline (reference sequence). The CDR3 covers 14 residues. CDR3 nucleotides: TGTGCCAGCAGTTGGGGACAGGGCTCCTACGAGCAGTACTTC. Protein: CASSWGQGSYEQYF.